A selection of T cell receptor beta chains follows, all from one sample in a study of cytomegalovirus exposure and HLA in healthy donors. The protocol was immunoSEQ multiplex PCR, while the TCRdb copy is restricted to in-frame clones and leaves out a portion. Here the sample spans 120,000 or so clones, 80% being singletons. Sequenced sample: PBMCs. These receptors all come from a male donor in good health and CMV-seronegative. The CDR3 runs from the conserved cysteine through the conserved F or W. Each record gives: CDR3 protein, CDR3 DNA, J gene, D gene, clone size, V gene. The D gene is left open where the match is weak. Size is stated for part of the rows, as once, few or many counts, or as a class when the clone is expanded.

CDR3aa: CASSLGNPGYVYTF; CDR3nt: TGCGCCAGCAGCCTCGGGAATCCGGGCTATGTCTACACCTTC; j_gene: TRBJ1-2; d_gene: .; abundance: .; v_gene: TRBV5-1
CDR3aa: CSVTGTDTQYF; CDR3nt: TGCAGCGTTACCGGGACAGATACGCAGTATTTT; j_gene: TRBJ2-3; d_gene: .; abundance: .; v_gene: TRBV29-1
CDR3aa: CASSLRLTNEQFF; CDR3nt: TGTGCCAGCAGCCTCCGACTTACCAATGAGCAGTTCTTC; j_gene: TRBJ2-1; d_gene: .; abundance: .; v_gene: TRBV7-7
CDR3aa: CASGTGQPQHF; CDR3nt: TGTGCCAGTGGTACAGGCCAGCCCCAGCATTTT; j_gene: TRBJ1-5; d_gene: .; abundance: few; v_gene: TRBV19
CDR3aa: CAISGTGGSYNEQFF; CDR3nt: TGTGCCATCAGCGGGACAGGGGGCTCCTACAATGAGCAGTTCTTC; j_gene: TRBJ2-1; d_gene: TRBD1; abundance: once; v_gene: TRBV10-3
CDR3aa: CAWTWDRAYGYTF; CDR3nt: TGTGCCTGGACCTGGGACAGGGCTTATGGCTACACCTTC; j_gene: TRBJ1-2; d_gene: TRBD1; abundance: .; v_gene: TRBV30
CDR3aa: CATSLGQGDTGELFF; CDR3nt: TGTGCCACCAGCTTGGGACAGGGGGACACCGGGGAGCTGTTTTTT; j_gene: TRBJ2-2; d_gene: TRBD1; abundance: few; v_gene: TRBV15
CDR3aa: CASSSNTGSPLHF; CDR3nt: TGTGCCAGCAGTTCCAATACGGGATCACCCCTCCACTTT; j_gene: TRBJ1-6; d_gene: .; abundance: .; v_gene: TRBV6-6
CDR3aa: CAWRKGGAGGELFF; CDR3nt: TGTGCCTGGAGGAAAGGGGGCGCAGGCGGGGAGCTGTTTTTT; j_gene: TRBJ2-2; d_gene: TRBD1; abundance: .; v_gene: TRBV30
CDR3aa: CASSLSLGGNSPLHF; CDR3nt: TGTGCCAGCAGCTTGAGCCTCGGGGGTAATTCACCCCTCCACTTT; j_gene: TRBJ1-6; d_gene: .; abundance: .; v_gene: TRBV7-3
CDR3aa: CASEQGLGNYEQYF; CDR3nt: TGTGCCAGCGAACAGGGGCTTGGTAACTACGAGCAGTACTTC; j_gene: TRBJ2-7; d_gene: TRBD1; abundance: .; v_gene: TRBV2
CDR3aa: CASSLDGDSIFLNTEAFF; CDR3nt: TGTGCCAGCAGCTTAGATGGGGACAGTATTTTTTTGAACACTGAAGCTTTCTTT; j_gene: TRBJ1-1; d_gene: TRBD1; abundance: .; v_gene: TRBV11-2
CDR3aa: CASRWGGRETQYF; CDR3nt: TGTGCCAGCCGGTGGGGGGGAAGGGAGACCCAGTACTTC; j_gene: TRBJ2-5; d_gene: TRBD2; abundance: .; v_gene: TRBV6-5
CDR3aa: CSVVGLNEQFF; CDR3nt: TGCAGCGTTGTAGGACTCAATGAGCAGTTCTTC; j_gene: TRBJ2-1; d_gene: .; abundance: few; v_gene: TRBV29-1
CDR3aa: CASSSGTGLEAFF; CDR3nt: TGTGCCAGCAGCTCAGGGACAGGGCTTGAAGCTTTCTTT; j_gene: TRBJ1-1; d_gene: TRBD1; abundance: once; v_gene: TRBV7-8
CDR3aa: CASSVDYSTDTQYF; CDR3nt: TGTGCCAGCAGCGTCGACTATTCCACAGATACGCAGTATTTT; j_gene: TRBJ2-3; d_gene: .; abundance: .; v_gene: TRBV9
CDR3aa: CASSLDRTGDEQFF; CDR3nt: TGTGCCAGCAGCTTAGATCGAACAGGGGATGAGCAGTTCTTC; j_gene: TRBJ2-1; d_gene: TRBD1; abundance: .; v_gene: TRBV11-3
CDR3aa: CASSYRQGPNYGYTF; CDR3nt: TGTGCCAGCAGTTACCGACAGGGGCCAAACTATGGCTACACCTTC; j_gene: TRBJ1-2; d_gene: TRBD1; abundance: .; v_gene: TRBV6-6
CDR3aa: CASSLNRGSHYEQYF; CDR3nt: TGTGCCAGCAGCTTAAATCGAGGCAGCCACTACGAGCAGTACTTC; j_gene: TRBJ2-7; d_gene: .; abundance: .; v_gene: TRBV11-2
CDR3aa: CASKLDDYNEQFF; CDR3nt: TGTGCCAGCAAACTAGACGACTACAATGAGCAGTTCTTC; j_gene: TRBJ2-1; d_gene: .; abundance: .; v_gene: TRBV6-1
CDR3aa: CARHRGRNQPQHF; CDR3nt: TGCGCCAGACACAGGGGGCGGAATCAGCCCCAGCATTTT; j_gene: TRBJ1-5; d_gene: TRBD1; abundance: .; v_gene: TRBV10-2
CDR3aa: CASSLDRETQYF; CDR3nt: TGTGCCAGCAGCTTAGATCGGGAGACCCAGTACTTC; j_gene: TRBJ2-5; d_gene: .; abundance: .; v_gene: TRBV7-9
CDR3aa: CASSPGTGSYEQYF; CDR3nt: TGTGCCAGCAGTCCCGGGACAGGCTCCTACGAGCAGTACTTC; j_gene: TRBJ2-7; d_gene: TRBD1; abundance: .; v_gene: TRBV28
CDR3aa: CASSSGLAGVWETQYF; CDR3nt: TGTGCCAGCAGCTCCGGACTAGCGGGAGTCTGGGAGACCCAGTACTTC; j_gene: TRBJ2-5; d_gene: TRBD2; abundance: .; v_gene: TRBV11-2
CDR3aa: CASSLRIGQGRADTQYF; CDR3nt: TGCGCCAGCAGCTTGAGAATAGGACAGGGGAGGGCAGATACGCAGTATTTT; j_gene: TRBJ2-3; d_gene: TRBD1; abundance: once; v_gene: TRBV5-1
CDR3aa: CASSTDKAGTPMADTQYF; CDR3nt: TGCGCCAGCAGCACTGATAAAGCCGGGACTCCCATGGCAGATACGCAGTATTTT; j_gene: TRBJ2-3; d_gene: .; abundance: few; v_gene: TRBV4-1
CDR3aa: CASSLEGRYGYTF; CDR3nt: TGTGCCAGCAGCTTAGAGGGCCGCTATGGCTACACCTTC; j_gene: TRBJ1-2; d_gene: .; abundance: .; v_gene: TRBV7-3
CDR3aa: CSVEVLYGGTYEQYF; CDR3nt: TGCAGCGTTGAAGTCCTTTACGGAGGCACCTACGAGCAGTACTTC; j_gene: TRBJ2-7; d_gene: .; abundance: .; v_gene: TRBV29-1
CDR3aa: CASRAGTANSPLHF; CDR3nt: TGTGCCAGCAGAGCCGGGACAGCAAATTCACCCCTCCACTTT; j_gene: TRBJ1-6; d_gene: TRBD1; abundance: .; v_gene: TRBV6-1
CDR3aa: CASRPPLSRVGTEAFF; CDR3nt: TGTGCCAGCAGACCCCCTCTTAGCAGGGTCGGAACTGAAGCTTTCTTT; j_gene: TRBJ1-1; d_gene: .; abundance: .; v_gene: TRBV6-6
CDR3aa: CASSEQGTYGLGLAGDIGTDTQYF; CDR3nt: TGCGCCAGCAGTGAGCAGGGGACATATGGACTGGGGCTAGCGGGAGATATCGGCACAGATACGCAGTATTTT; j_gene: TRBJ2-3; d_gene: TRBD2; abundance: .; v_gene: TRBV10-2
CDR3aa: CASSTGSGTDYTRRYSNQPQHF; CDR3nt: TGTGCCAGTAGTACAGGATCCGGGACGGACTACACGCGGAGATATAGCAATCAGCCCCAGCATTTT; j_gene: TRBJ1-5; d_gene: .; abundance: .; v_gene: TRBV19
CDR3aa: CASSFGGDSYEQYF; CDR3nt: TGTGCCAGCAGCTTTGGCGGGGACTCCTACGAGCAGTACTTC; j_gene: TRBJ2-7; d_gene: .; abundance: few; v_gene: TRBV11-3
CDR3aa: CASSLTAANTGELFF; CDR3nt: TGTGCCAGCAGCCTGACAGCCGCGAACACCGGGGAGCTGTTTTTT; j_gene: TRBJ2-2; d_gene: .; abundance: .; v_gene: TRBV7-9
CDR3aa: CASSAIPGQNTLVGYTF; CDR3nt: TGTGCCAGCAGCGCAATTCCGGGACAGAACACCCTAGTTGGCTACACCTTC; j_gene: TRBJ1-2; d_gene: TRBD1; abundance: .; v_gene: TRBV9
CDR3aa: CAWIKSPGFTEAFF; CDR3nt: TGTGCCTGGATTAAAAGCCCAGGGTTCACTGAAGCTTTCTTT; j_gene: TRBJ1-1; d_gene: .; abundance: .; v_gene: TRBV30
CDR3aa: CASSLGQGRGETQYF; CDR3nt: TGTGCCAGCAGCCTGGGACAGGGGCGGGGGGAGACCCAGTACTTC; j_gene: TRBJ2-5; d_gene: TRBD1; abundance: .; v_gene: TRBV11-3
CDR3aa: CASSESLAGGGGETQYF; CDR3nt: TGTGCCAGCAGTGAATCCCTAGCGGGAGGGGGCGGGGAGACCCAGTACTTC; j_gene: TRBJ2-5; d_gene: TRBD2; abundance: .; v_gene: TRBV25-1
CDR3aa: CASSFAPASGAYEQYF; CDR3nt: TGTGCCAGCAGCTTTGCGCCGGCTAGCGGGGCCTACGAGCAGTACTTC; j_gene: TRBJ2-7; d_gene: .; abundance: .; v_gene: TRBV12-1
CDR3aa: CASSRAADLYEQYF; CDR3nt: TGTGCCAGCAGCCGGGCAGCGGACTTATACGAGCAGTACTTC; j_gene: TRBJ2-7; d_gene: .; abundance: .; v_gene: TRBV4-2
CDR3aa: CASGTGGFSDTQYF; CDR3nt: TGTGCCAGCGGGACAGGGGGGTTTTCAGATACGCAGTATTTT; j_gene: TRBJ2-3; d_gene: TRBD1; abundance: .; v_gene: TRBV27